This TCR beta chain was retrieved from a study of T cell responses to AZD1222 COVID-19 vaccine. This CDR3 spans 15 amino acids. V was clipped by 3 bases and J by 8 bases; unmatched bases: 5. Looked up from germline, CDR1 is LGHDT and CDR2 is YNNKEL (reference sequence). The data were produced by immunoSEQ multiplex PCR, yet TCRdb's version contains in-frame clones alone and is incomplete. Of around 150,000 clones listed, 92% are singletons. The origin of this receptor is an adult who received the AZD1222 COVID-19 vaccine. Sequenced material: peripheral blood, taken 28 days after the second AZD1222 dose. The chain is built from TRBV3-1 (or the pseudogene TRBV3-2) and TRBJ1-6; 9 positions agree with TRBD1. The CDR3 protein is CASSHPQGAYSPLHF. CDR3 bases: TGTGCCAGCAGCCACCCACAGGGGGCTTATTCACCCCTCCACTTT.